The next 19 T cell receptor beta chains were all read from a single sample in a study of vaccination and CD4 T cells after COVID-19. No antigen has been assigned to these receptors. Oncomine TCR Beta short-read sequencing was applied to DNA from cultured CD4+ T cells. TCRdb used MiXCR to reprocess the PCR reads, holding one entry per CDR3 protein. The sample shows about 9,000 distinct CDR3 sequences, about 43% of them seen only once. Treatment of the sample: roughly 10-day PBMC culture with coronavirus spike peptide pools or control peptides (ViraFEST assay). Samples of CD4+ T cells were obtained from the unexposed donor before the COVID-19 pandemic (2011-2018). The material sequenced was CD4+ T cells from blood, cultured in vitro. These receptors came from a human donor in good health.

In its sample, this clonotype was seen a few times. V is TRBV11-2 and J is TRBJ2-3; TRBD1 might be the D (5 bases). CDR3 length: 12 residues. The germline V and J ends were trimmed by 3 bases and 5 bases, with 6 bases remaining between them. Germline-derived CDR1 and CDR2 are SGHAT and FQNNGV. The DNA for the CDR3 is TGTGCCAGCAGCTTCGACAGAGATACGCAGTATTTT. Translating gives CASSFDRDTQYF.

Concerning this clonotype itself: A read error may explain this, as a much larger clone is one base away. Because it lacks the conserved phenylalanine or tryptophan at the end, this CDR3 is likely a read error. In DNA, the CDR3 is TGTGCCAGCAGTCAACAGTTCTTTCAGTACCTC. It codes for CASSQQFFQYL. The chain carries TRBV2 and TRBJ2-7; D is unclear. Trimming took off 5 bases at V and 10 bases at J, with 12 bases between the two ends. Per the germline V gene, CDR1 is SNHLY and CDR2 is FYNNEI. The CDR3 runs 11 residues.

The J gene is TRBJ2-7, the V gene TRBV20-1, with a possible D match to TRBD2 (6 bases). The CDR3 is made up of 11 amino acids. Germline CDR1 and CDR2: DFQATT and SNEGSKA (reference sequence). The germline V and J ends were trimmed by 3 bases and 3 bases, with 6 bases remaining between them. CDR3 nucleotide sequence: TGCAGTGCTAGGGGGGGCTACGAGCAGTACTTC. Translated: CSARGGYEQYF.

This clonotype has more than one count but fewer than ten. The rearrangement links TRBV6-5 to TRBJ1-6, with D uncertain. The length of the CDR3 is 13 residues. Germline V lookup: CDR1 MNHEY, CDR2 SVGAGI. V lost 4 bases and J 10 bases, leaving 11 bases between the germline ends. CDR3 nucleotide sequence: TGTGCCAGCAGTTCTCTCTTGGGCTCACCCCTCCACTTT. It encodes CASSSLLGSPLHF.

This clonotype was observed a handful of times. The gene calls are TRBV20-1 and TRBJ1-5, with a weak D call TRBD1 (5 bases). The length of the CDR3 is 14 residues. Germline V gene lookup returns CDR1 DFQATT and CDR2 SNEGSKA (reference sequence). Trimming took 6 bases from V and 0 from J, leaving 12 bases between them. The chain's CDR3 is CSASRGFSNQPQHF. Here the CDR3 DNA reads TGCAGTGCCAGTCGGGGGTTTAGCAATCAGCCCCAGCATTTT.

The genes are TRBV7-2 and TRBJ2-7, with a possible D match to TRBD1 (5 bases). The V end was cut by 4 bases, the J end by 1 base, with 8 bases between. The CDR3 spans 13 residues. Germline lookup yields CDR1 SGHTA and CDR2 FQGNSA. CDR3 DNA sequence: TGTGCCAGCAGCTCGCGACAGTCCTACGAGCAGTACTTC. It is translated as CASSSRQSYEQYF.

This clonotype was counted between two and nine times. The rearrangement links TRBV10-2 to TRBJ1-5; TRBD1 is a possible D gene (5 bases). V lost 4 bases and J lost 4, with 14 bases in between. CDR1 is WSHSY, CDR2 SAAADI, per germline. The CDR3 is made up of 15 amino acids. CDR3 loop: CASSGVGEGNQPQHF. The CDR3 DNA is TGCGCCAGCAGTGGTGTGGGGGAAGGGAATCAGCCCCAGCATTTT.

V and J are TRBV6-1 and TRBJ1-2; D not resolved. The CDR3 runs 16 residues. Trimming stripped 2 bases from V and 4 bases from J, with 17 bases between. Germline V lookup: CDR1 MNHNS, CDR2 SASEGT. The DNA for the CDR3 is TGTGCCAGCAGTGAACCAGGACGGGCCGCTGGCTATGGCTACACCTTC. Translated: CASSEPGRAAGYGYTF.

CDR3: CASSVERPGTGLGQPQHF. Here the CDR3 DNA reads TGTGCCAGCAGTGTGGAGCGGCCCGGGACAGGGTTAGGTCAGCCCCAGCATTTT. The chain couples TRBV2 to TRBJ1-5; 9 nucleotides agree with TRBD1. J gave up 6 bases and V 4 bases, and 16 bases lay outside the gene matches. Germline V CDR1 and CDR2: SNHLY, FYNNEI. The CDR3 length is 18 residues.

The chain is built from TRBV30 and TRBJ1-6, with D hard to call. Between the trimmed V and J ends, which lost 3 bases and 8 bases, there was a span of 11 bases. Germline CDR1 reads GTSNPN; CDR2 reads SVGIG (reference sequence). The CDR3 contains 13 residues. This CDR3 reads CAWRGIWDSPLHF. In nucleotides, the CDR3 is TGTGCCTGGAGGGGGATATGGGATTCACCCCTCCACTTT.

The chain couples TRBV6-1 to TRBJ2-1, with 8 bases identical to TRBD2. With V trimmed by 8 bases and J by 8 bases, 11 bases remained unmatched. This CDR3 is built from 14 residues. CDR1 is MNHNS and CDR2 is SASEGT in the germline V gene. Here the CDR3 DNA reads TGTGCCAGCTGTCGGCGGGGGGAGGATGATGAGCAGTTCTTC. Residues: CASCRRGEDDEQFF.

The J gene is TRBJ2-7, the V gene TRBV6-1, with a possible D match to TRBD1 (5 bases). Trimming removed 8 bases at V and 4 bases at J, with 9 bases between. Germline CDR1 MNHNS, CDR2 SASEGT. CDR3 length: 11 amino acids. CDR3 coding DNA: TGTGCCAGCGACTCAGGGTACGAGCAGTACTTC. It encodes CASDSGYEQYF.

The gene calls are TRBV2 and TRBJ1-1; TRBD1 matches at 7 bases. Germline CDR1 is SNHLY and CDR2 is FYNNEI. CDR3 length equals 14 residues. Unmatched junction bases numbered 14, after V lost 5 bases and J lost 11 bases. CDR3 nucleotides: TGTGCCAGCAGTATTCCAAGACAGGGACCGAGGGCTTTCTTT. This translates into CASSIPRQGPRAFF.

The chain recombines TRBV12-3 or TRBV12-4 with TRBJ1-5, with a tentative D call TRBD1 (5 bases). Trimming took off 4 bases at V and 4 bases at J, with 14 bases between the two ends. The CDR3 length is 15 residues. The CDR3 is CASSSGRGPNQPQHF. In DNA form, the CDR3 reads TGTGCCAGCAGTTCGGGTCGGGGACCTAATCAGCCCCAGCATTTT.

The CDR3 DNA follows: TGTGCCAGCAGCCCCCGGGGGCGGGGGAAGAGCTCCTACGAGCAGTACTTC. Residues: CASSPRGRGKSSYEQYF. The chain joins TRBV12-3 or TRBV12-4 to TRBJ2-7; a possible D gene is TRBD2 (7 bases). The CDR3 covers 17 residues. Between the trimmed V and J ends, which lost 6 bases and 0 bases, there was a span of 21 bases.

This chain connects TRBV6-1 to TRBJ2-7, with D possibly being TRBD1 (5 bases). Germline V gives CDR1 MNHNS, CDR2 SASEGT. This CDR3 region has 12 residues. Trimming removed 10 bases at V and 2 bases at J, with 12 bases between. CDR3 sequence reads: CATRQTTYEQYF. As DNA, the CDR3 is TGTGCCACCCGACAGACAACCTACGAGCAGTACTTC.

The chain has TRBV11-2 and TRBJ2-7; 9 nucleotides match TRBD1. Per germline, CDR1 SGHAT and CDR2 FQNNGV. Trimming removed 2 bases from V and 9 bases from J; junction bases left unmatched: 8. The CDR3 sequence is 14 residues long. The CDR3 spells CASSLTGGSRRQYF. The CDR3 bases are TGTGCCAGCAGCTTAACAGGGGGCTCCCGAAGGCAGTACTTC. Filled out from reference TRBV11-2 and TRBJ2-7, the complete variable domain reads EAGVAQSPRYKIIEKRQSVAFWCNPISGHATLYWYQQILGQGPKLLIQFQNNGVVDDSQLPKDRFSAERLKGVDSTLKIQPAKLEDSAVYLCASSLTGGSRRQYFGPGTRLTVT.

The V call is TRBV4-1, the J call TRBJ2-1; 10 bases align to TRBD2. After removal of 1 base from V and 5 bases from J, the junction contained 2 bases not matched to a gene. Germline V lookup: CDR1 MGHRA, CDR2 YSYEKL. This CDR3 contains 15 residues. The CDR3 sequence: CASSQGLAGNNEQFF. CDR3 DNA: TGCGCCAGCAGCCAAGGACTAGCGGGTAACAATGAGCAGTTCTTC.

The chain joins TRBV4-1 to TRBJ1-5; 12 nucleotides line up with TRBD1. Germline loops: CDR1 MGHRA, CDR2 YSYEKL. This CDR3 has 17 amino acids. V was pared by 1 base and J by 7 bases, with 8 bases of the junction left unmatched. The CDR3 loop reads CASSQVPGQGAGQPQHF. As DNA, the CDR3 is TGCGCCAGCAGCCAAGTCCCGGGACAGGGGGCCGGGCAGCCCCAGCATTTT.